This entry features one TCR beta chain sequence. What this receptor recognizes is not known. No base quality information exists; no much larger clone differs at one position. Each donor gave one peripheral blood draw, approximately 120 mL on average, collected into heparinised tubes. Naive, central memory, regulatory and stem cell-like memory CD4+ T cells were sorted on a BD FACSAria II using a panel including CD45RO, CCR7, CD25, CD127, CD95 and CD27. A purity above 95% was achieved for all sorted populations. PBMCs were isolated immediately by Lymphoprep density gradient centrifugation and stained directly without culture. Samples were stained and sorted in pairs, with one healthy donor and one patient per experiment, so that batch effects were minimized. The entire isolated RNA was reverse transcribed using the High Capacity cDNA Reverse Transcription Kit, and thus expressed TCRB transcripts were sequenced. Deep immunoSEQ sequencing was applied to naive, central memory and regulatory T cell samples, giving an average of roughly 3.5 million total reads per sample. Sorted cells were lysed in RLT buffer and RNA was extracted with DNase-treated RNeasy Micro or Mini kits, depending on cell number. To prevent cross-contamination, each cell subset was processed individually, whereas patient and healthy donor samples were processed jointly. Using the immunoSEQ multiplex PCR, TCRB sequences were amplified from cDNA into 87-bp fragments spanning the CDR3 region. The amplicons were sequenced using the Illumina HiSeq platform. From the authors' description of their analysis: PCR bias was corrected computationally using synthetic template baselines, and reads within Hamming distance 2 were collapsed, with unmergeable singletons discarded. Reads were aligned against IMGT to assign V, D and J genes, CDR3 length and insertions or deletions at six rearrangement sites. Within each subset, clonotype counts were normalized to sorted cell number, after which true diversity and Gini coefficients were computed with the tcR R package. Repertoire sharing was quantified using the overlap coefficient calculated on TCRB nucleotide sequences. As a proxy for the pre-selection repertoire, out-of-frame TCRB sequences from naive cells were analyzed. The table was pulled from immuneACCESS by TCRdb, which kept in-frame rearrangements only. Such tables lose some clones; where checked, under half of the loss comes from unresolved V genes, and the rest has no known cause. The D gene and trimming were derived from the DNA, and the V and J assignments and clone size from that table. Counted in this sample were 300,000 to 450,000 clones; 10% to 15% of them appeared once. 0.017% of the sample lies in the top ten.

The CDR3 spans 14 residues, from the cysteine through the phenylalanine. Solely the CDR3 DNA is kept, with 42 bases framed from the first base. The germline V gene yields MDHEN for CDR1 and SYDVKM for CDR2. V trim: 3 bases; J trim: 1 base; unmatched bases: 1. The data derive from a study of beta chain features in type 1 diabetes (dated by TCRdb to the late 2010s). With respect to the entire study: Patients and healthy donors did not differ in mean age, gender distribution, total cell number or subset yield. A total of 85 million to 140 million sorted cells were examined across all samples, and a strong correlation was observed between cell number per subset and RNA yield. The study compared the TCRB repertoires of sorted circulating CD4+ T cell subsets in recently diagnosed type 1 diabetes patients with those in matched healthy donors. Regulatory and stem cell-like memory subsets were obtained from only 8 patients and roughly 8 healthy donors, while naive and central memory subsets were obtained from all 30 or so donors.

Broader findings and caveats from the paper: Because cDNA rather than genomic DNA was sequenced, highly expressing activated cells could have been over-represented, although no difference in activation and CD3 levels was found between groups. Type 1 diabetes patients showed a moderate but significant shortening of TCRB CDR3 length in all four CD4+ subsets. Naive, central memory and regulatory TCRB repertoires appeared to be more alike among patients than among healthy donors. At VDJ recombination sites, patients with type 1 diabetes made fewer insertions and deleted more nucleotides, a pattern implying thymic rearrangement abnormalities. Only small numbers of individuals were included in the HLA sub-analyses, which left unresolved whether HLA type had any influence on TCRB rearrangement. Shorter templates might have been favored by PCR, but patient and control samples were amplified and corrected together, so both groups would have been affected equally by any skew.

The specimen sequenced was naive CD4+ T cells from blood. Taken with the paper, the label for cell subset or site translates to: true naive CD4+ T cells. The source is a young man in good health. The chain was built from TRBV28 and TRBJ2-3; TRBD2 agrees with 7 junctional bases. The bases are TGTGCCAGCAGTTTGGGGGGGGGCACAGATACGCAGTATTTT. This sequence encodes CASSLGGGTDTQYF.